This T cell receptor (beta chain) was identified during a study of T-cell memory formation after mild COVID-19. This CDR3 comprises 15 residues. The trim removed 5 bases at V and 9 bases at J, leaving 15 bases unmatched. Looked up from germline, CDR1 is SGHRS and CDR2 is YFSETQ. The table lists this clonotype with a few counts. The TCR alpha and TCR beta cDNA libraries, bearing sample barcodes and UMIs, were generated by 5'RACE using constant-segment primers. TCRdb reprocessed the 5' RACE reads via MiXCR and lists one record per CDR3 protein. This sample has approximately 230,000 distinct CDR3 sequences, with 16% found just once.

The specimen sequenced was PBMCs or a T cell subset sorted from them (not recorded which). The TCR sequence derives from a man aged 18 to 29 who had mild COVID-19 (a few samples of this study predate the infection). Cell type and time point are not known. This sequence joins TRBV5-1 and TRBJ2-7; 9 bases fit TRBD1. The CDR3 DNA is TGCGCCAGCAGGCCTACAGGGGGCGAGGTAAATTCGCAGTACTTC. Encoded protein: CASRPTGGEVNSQYF.